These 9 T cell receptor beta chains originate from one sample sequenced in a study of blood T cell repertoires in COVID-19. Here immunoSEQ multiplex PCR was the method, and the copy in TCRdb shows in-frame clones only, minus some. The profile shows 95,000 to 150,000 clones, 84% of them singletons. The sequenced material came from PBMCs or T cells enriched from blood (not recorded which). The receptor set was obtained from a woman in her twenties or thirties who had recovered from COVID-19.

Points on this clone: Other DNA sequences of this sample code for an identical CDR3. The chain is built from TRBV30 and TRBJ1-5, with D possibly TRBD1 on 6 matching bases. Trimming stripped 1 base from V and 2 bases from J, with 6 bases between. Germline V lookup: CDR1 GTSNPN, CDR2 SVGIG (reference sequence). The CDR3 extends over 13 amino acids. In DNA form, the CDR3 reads TGTGCCTGGAGTGGACAGGGCAATCAGCCCCAGCATTTT. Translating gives CAWSGQGNQPQHF.

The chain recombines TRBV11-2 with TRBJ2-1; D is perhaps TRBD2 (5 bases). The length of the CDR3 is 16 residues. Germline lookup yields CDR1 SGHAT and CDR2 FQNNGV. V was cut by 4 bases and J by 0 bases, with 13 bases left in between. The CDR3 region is CASSWTGKSSYNEQFF. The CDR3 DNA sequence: TGTGCCAGCAGCTGGACTGGGAAAAGCTCCTACAATGAGCAGTTCTTC.

The CDR3 DNA reads TGTGCCAGCAGCCCACGCCTACTAGCGGGAGAGGGAGATACGCAGTATTTT. Translated: CASSPRLLAGEGDTQYF. V is TRBV13 and J is TRBJ2-3; 11 bases are shared with TRBD2. V shed 5 bases and J 5 bases; nucleotides not matched to a gene: 12. Germline V gene data show CDR1 as PRHDT and CDR2 as FYEKMQ (reference sequence). The CDR3 sequence is 17 residues long.

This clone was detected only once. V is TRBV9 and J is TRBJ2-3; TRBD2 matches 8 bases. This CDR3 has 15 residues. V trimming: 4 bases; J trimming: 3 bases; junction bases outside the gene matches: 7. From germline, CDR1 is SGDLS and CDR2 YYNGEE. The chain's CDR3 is CASSLSGSHTDTQYF. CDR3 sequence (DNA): TGTGCCAGCAGCTTAAGCGGGAGTCATACAGATACGCAGTATTTT.

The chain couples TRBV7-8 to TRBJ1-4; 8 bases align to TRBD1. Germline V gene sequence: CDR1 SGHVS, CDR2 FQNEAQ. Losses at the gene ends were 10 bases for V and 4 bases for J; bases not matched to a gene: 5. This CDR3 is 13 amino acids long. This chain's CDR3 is CATRGQGNEKLFF. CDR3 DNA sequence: TGTGCCACGCGCGGACAGGGTAATGAAAAACTGTTTTTT.

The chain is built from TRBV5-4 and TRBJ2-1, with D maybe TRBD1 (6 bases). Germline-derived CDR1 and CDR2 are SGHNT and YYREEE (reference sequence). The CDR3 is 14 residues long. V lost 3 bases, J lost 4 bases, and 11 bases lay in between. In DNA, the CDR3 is TGTGCCAGCAGCTCGGGACAAGCTTACAATGAGCAGTTCTTC. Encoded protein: CASSSGQAYNEQFF.

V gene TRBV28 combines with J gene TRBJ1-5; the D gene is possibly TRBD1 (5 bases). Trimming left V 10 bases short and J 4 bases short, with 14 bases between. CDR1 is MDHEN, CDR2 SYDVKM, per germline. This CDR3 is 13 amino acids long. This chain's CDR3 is CAIIGGGNQPQHF. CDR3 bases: TGTGCCATCATCGGGGGGGGTAATCAGCCCCAGCATTTT.

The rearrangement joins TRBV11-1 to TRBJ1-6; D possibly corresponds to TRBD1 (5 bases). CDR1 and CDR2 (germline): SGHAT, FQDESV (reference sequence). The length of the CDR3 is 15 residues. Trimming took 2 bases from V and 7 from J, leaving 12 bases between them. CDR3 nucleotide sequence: TGTGCCAGCAGCTTAACCACAGGACAAAATTCACCCCTCCACTTT. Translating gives CASSLTTGQNSPLHF.

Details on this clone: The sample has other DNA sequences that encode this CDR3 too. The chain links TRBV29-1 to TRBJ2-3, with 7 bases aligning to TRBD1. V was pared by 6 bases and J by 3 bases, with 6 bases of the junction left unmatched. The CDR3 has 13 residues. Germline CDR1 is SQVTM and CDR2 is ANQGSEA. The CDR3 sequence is CSVRQGGTDTQYF. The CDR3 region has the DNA TGCAGCGTCCGACAGGGTGGAACAGATACGCAGTATTTT.